This T cell receptor beta chain was observed in a study of identical twins. Every donor was a healthy Caucasian. TCRdb re-called the 5' RACE reads with MiXCR, one entry per CDR3 protein. The sample records approximately 680,000 distinct CDR3 sequences, roughly 7.1% being singletons. A further study also used this sample, focusing on yellow fever vaccine responses in identical twins. That publication notes: Twins reportedly had a vaccine T cell response that seemed partly convergent, partly personalized.

The sequence derives from a woman aged 18-29 years in good health. Input material: PBMCs.

CDR3 in amino acids: CASSVVGTYYNEQFF. In DNA, the CDR3 is TGTGCCAGCAGCGTAGTTGGGACTTACTACAATGAGCAGTTCTTC. The chain carries TRBV9 and TRBJ2-1, with a tentative D call TRBD2 (6 bases). V gave up 0 bases and J gave up 3 bases, with 10 bases separating them. This CDR3 region has 15 residues. The germline gives CDR1 SGDLS, CDR2 YYNGEE.